Each of the 25 T cell receptor beta chains below was sequenced from the same sample in a study of blood T cell repertoires in COVID-19. Sequencing used immunoSEQ multiplex PCR; TCRdb keeps in-frame clones, though not all of them. The table has 45,000 to 65,000 clones, roughly 91% seen once. The sequenced sample consisted of peripheral blood. Every receptor here comes from a man older than 75 with active or convalescent COVID-19.

This chain joins TRBV7-2 and TRBJ1-1; no firm D call. Germline V gives CDR1 SGHTA, CDR2 FQGNSA. The CDR3 runs 16 residues. The ends were cut back, 5 bases at V and 1 base at J, with 17 bases in the middle. The CDR3 is CASSPNPAAPNTEAFF. DNA for the CDR3: TGTGCCAGCAGCCCGAACCCTGCGGCTCCGAACACTGAAGCTTTCTTT.

The rearrangement uses TRBV4-3 and TRBJ1-2; unclear D gene. V lost 3 bases and J 4 bases, leaving 18 bases between the germline ends. This CDR3 spans 16 amino acids. Germline V gene sequence: CDR1 LGHNA, CDR2 YSLEER. The CDR3 nucleotides read TGCGCCAGCAGCCAGCGGGTCTTCGACGAAATCTATGGCTACACCTTC. This encodes CASSQRVFDEIYGYTF.

This clone was observed once. The chain recombines TRBV19 with TRBJ2-1; 8 bases agree with TRBD2. Germline V gene lookup returns CDR1 LNHDA and CDR2 SQIVND (reference sequence). This CDR3 comprises 17 residues. V lost 6 bases and J lost 1; bases outside the gene matches: 11. CDR3 loop: CASRPGLGRRSYNEQFF. CDR3 nucleotide sequence: TGTGCCAGTAGGCCGGGACTAGGAAGGAGGTCCTACAATGAGCAGTTCTTC.

The CDR3 coding sequence is TGTGCCAGCTCAGCCGGGACAGAAGACGAGCAGTACTTC. Protein sequence: CASSAGTEDEQYF. J is TRBJ2-7 and V is TRBV18; TRBD1 matches at 7 bases. V shed 5 bases and J 5 bases; nucleotides not matched to a gene: 6. This CDR3 is 13 amino acids long. Germline CDR1 reads KGHSH; CDR2 reads LQKENI.

The chain joins TRBV29-1 to TRBJ2-1, with 10 bases fitting TRBD1. CDR1 and CDR2 (germline): SQVTM, ANQGSEA. J gave up 0 bases and V 7 bases, and 6 bases lay outside the gene matches. The CDR3 consists of 15 residues. The CDR3 region is CSAPGQGNSYNEQFF. The CDR3, as DNA: TGCAGCGCCCCGGGACAGGGGAACTCCTACAATGAGCAGTTCTTC.

The table lists this clone with a count of one. This chain uses TRBV10-3 with TRBJ1-5; TRBD1 matches 7 bases. This CDR3 comprises 13 residues. Trimming at V came to 10 bases and at J to 0 bases, leaving 3 bases not matched to a gene. Germline assignment: CDR1 ENHRY and CDR2 SYGVKD. CDR3 coding DNA: TGTGCCAGTACAGGGGCTAGCAATCAGCCCCAGCATTTT. The encoded protein is CASTGASNQPQHF.

The chain links TRBV2 to TRBJ1-3, with D maybe TRBD1 (5 bases). The germline CDR1 and CDR2 sequences are SNHLY and FYNNEI. CDR3 length: 14 residues. With 3 bases removed from V and 0 bases from J, the gap between germline ends came to 6 bases. CDR3 residues: CASSEQGSGNTIYF. CDR3 coding DNA: TGTGCCAGCAGTGAGCAGGGCTCTGGAAACACCATATATTTT.

This clone was picked up a small number of times. V gene TRBV11-2 combines with J gene TRBJ2-1, with a tentative D call TRBD2 (5 bases). The CDR3 sequence is 14 residues long. The germline V and J ends were trimmed by 5 bases and 7 bases, with 15 bases remaining between them. Per the germline V gene, CDR1 is SGHAT and CDR2 is FQNNGV. CDR3 DNA: TGTGCCAGCAGCCCCTCCTGGAGGCAAAATGAGCAGTTCTTC. Protein: CASSPSWRQNEQFF.

This chain connects TRBV7-2 to TRBJ2-3, with 16 bases that match TRBD2. The germline gives CDR1 SGHTA, CDR2 FQGNSA. V lost 3 bases to trimming and J lost 5 bases; unmatched junction nucleotides: 2. The CDR3 covers 16 residues. CDR3 DNA sequence: TGTGCCAGCAGCTTGGGACTAGCGGGAGGGGTAGATACGCAGTATTTT. This translates into CASSLGLAGGVDTQYF.

The J gene is TRBJ1-3, the V gene TRBV28; D unclear. The CDR3 spans 12 residues. CDR1 is MDHEN, CDR2 SYDVKM, per germline. Trimming cost V 6 bases and J 7 bases, with 10 bases left between them. CDR3 residues: CASSLAGNTIYF. The DNA of the CDR3 is TGTGCCAGCAGCTTAGCGGGGAACACCATATATTTT.

The genes are TRBV5-6 and TRBJ2-5; 7 bases map to TRBD1. CDR1 and CDR2 (germline): SGHDT, YYEEEE. V lost 2 bases, J lost 1 base, and 2 bases stayed unmatched. The CDR3 has 14 residues. The CDR3 is CASSLGQAQETQYF. For the CDR3, the DNA is TGTGCCAGCAGCTTAGGACAGGCCCAAGAGACCCAGTACTTC.

The chain has TRBV10-1 and TRBJ1-4, with D possibly matching TRBD1 (5 bases). V was pared by 0 bases and J by 4 bases, with 9 bases between. This CDR3 comprises 15 residues. CDR1 is WNHNN and CDR2 is SYGVQD in the germline V gene (reference sequence). This CDR3 is CASSESTEDNEKLFF. The CDR3 region has the DNA TGCGCCAGCAGTGAGTCGACAGAGGATAATGAAAAACTGTTTTTT.

The chain combines TRBV6-6 with TRBJ1-6; 7 bases agree with TRBD1. Germline V gene data show CDR1 as MNHNY and CDR2 as SVGAGI (reference sequence). CDR3 length: 15 residues. With V trimmed by 0 bases and J by 10 bases, 6 bases remained unmatched. DNA of the CDR3: TGTGCCAGCAGTTACTCCGGACAGGCGGGATCACCCCTCCACTTT. Translating gives CASSYSGQAGSPLHF.

The V call is TRBV7-9, the J call TRBJ1-5; the D is unclear. Trimming shortened V by 2 bases and J by 6 bases, and 11 bases separated the two germline ends. The germline gives CDR1 SEHNR, CDR2 FQNEAQ (reference sequence). The CDR3 extends over 14 amino acids. The CDR3 sequence: CASSLSTTGQPQHF. The CDR3 DNA reads as TGTGCCAGCAGCTTATCAACCACTGGTCAGCCCCAGCATTTT.

This clone was observed a few times. The chain combines TRBV5-6 with TRBJ2-5; 9 bases are shared with TRBD1. In germline, CDR1 is SGHDT, CDR2 YYEEEE. The V segment lost 1 base and the J segment 5 bases; nucleotides outside the gene matches: 6. This CDR3 has 15 residues. Here the CDR3 reads CASSLNTGGTETQYF. CDR3 DNA sequence: TGTGCCAGCAGCTTGAATACAGGGGGCACGGAGACCCAGTACTTC.

This chain uses TRBV7-2 with TRBJ2-5; the match to TRBD2 covers 10 bases. CDR1 and CDR2 from the germline V gene are SGHTA and FQGNSA. V shed 2 bases and J 5 bases; nucleotides not matched to a gene: 5. The CDR3 spans 15 residues. This CDR3 is CASSLRLAGAETQYF. DNA for the CDR3: TGTGCCAGCAGCTTACGGCTAGCGGGAGCGGAGACCCAGTACTTC.

This rearrangement joins TRBV19 to TRBJ2-3, with a possible D match to TRBD2 (6 bases). Germline V gives CDR1 LNHDA, CDR2 SQIVND (reference sequence). V lost 3 bases and J 4 bases, leaving 14 bases between the germline ends. CDR3 length equals 15 residues. The CDR3 region has the DNA TGTGCCAGTAGTATGGAGGGTATGGGGCCAGATACGCAGTATTTT. Amino acid sequence: CASSMEGMGPDTQYF.

The chain's CDR3 is CASRGTGDWETQYF. The CDR3 DNA reads as TGTGCCAGCAGGGGAACAGGGGACTGGGAGACCCAGTACTTC. The chain has TRBV7-9 and TRBJ2-5; possibly TRBD1 for D (7 bases). Trimming left V 6 bases short and J 5 bases short, with 16 bases between. Germline values: CDR1 SEHNR, CDR2 FQNEAQ (reference sequence). The CDR3 runs to 14 residues.

V usage is TRBV30 and J usage is TRBJ1-2; TRBD1 is a possible D gene (5 bases). Germline CDR1 GTSNPN, CDR2 SVGIG (reference sequence). The CDR3 spans 15 residues. The V end lost 1 base, the J end lost 2 bases, and 14 bases lay between the germline ends. CDR3 loop: CAWSDLPGLNYGYTF. The CDR3 coding sequence is TGTGCCTGGAGTGACCTCCCGGGACTCAACTATGGCTACACCTTC.

This clone was recorded once. The chain links TRBV15 to TRBJ2-1; the D gene is possibly TRBD1 (5 bases). CDR3 length: 15 residues. Trimming shortened V by 7 bases and J by 4 bases, and 17 bases separated the two germline ends. Germline CDR1 and CDR2: LNHNV and YYDKDF (reference sequence). The CDR3 coding sequence is TGTGCCACCACAGGTTTGGCAGGGTCATACAATGAGCAGTTCTTC. Its translation is CATTGLAGSYNEQFF. Complete variable domain (other parts from reference TRBV15 and TRBJ2-1): DAMVIQNPRYQVTQFGKPVTLSCSQTLNHNVMYWYQQKSSQAPKLLFHYYDKDFNNEADTPDNFQSRRPNTSFCFLDIRSPGLGDTAMYLCATTGLAGSYNEQFFGPGTRLTVL.

This chain uses TRBV30 with TRBJ2-5; 11 bases line up with TRBD2. This CDR3 has 16 amino acids. J was trimmed by 6 bases and V by 0 bases; bases with no gene match: 9. Germline CDR1 GTSNPN, CDR2 SVGIG (reference sequence). The CDR3 sequence is CAWSVIGVAGGKTQYF. The CDR3, as DNA: TGTGCCTGGAGTGTAATCGGGGTAGCGGGGGGGAAGACCCAGTACTTC.

The chain is built from TRBV5-4 and TRBJ2-1; D not certain. Looked up from germline, CDR1 is SGHNT and CDR2 is YYREEE (reference sequence). Trimming shortened V by 0 bases and J by 6 bases, and 16 bases separated the two germline ends. This CDR3 comprises 16 residues. The CDR3 bases are TGTGCCAGCAGCTTGGAGGTACGGTGGGCTTCCAATGAGCAGTTCTTC. It encodes CASSLEVRWASNEQFF.

J is TRBJ2-7 and V is TRBV21-1; TRBD2 is the table's D call, not checked against the DNA. TRBV21-1 is listed as a pseudogene. CDR3 size: 17 residues. The CDR3 here is CASSTYEVAGGFYEQYF. Here the CDR3 DNA reads TGTGCCAGCAGCACCTACGAGGTAGCGGGAGGGTTCTACGAGCAGTACTTC.

This sequence joins TRBV7-9 and TRBJ2-7, with D tentatively TRBD2 (6 bases). The CDR3 is 19 amino acids. Germline lookup yields CDR1 SEHNR and CDR2 FQNEAQ (reference sequence). Trimming stripped 5 bases from V and 2 bases from J, with 28 bases between. DNA for the CDR3: TGTGCCAGCAGCCCGGCCTTACTTACTCTCCGGGGGTCGCCCTACGAGCAGTACTTC. Encoded protein: CASSPALLTLRGSPYEQYF.

The V call is TRBV10-3, the J call TRBJ2-5; 10 nucleotides agree with TRBD1. The CDR3 runs 15 residues. Germline V gives CDR1 ENHRY, CDR2 SYGVKD. V dropped 6 bases and J dropped 4; count of bases not matched to a gene: 8. CDR3 region: CAIRGRTGGRETQYF. The CDR3 nucleotides are TGTGCCATCAGAGGCAGGACAGGGGGGAGAGAGACCCAGTACTTC.